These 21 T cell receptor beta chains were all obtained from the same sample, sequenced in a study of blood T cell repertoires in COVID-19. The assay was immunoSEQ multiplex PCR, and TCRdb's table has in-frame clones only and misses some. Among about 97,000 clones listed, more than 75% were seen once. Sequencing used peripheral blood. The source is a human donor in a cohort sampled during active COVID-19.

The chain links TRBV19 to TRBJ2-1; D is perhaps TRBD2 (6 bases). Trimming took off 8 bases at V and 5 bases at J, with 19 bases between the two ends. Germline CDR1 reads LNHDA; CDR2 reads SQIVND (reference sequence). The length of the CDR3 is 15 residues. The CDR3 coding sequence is TGTGCCAGTCAGCGGGCTGGCGGGAACCACAATGAGCAGTTCTTC. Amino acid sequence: CASQRAGGNHNEQFF.

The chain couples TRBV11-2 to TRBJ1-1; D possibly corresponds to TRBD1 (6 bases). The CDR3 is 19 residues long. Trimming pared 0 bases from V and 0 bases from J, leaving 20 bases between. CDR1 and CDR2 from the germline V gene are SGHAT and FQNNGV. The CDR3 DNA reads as TGTGCCAGCAGCTTAGATTGGTTGAGGGCAGGGGTGATGAACACTGAAGCTTTCTTT. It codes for CASSLDWLRAGVMNTEAFF.

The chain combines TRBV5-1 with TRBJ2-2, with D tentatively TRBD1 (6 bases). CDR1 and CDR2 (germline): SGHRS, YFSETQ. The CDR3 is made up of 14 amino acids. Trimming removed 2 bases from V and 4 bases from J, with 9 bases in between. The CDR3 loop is CASSLGQLTGELFF. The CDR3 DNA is TGCGCCAGCAGCTTAGGACAGCTCACCGGGGAGCTGTTTTTT.

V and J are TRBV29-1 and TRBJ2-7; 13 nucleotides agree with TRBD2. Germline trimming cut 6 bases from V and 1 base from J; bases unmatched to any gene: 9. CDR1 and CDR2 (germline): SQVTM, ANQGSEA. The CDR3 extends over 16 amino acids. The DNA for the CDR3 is TGCAGCGTGAGAGGACTAGCGGGAGAGGGGTCCTACGAGCAGTACTTC. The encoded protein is CSVRGLAGEGSYEQYF.

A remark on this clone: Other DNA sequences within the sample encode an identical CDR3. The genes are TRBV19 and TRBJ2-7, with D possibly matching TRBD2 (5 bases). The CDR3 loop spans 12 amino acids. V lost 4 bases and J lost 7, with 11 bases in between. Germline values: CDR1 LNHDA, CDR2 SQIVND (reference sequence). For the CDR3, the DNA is TGTGCCAGTAGTACAGGAGGAGGAGAGCAGTACTTC. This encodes CASSTGGGEQYF.

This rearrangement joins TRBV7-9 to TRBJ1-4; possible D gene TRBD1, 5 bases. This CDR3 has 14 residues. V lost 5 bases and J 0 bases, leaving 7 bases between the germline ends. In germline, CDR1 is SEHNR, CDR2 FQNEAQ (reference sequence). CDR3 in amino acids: CASSGGATNEKLFF. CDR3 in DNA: TGTGCCAGCAGCGGGGGGGCAACTAATGAAAAACTGTTTTTT.

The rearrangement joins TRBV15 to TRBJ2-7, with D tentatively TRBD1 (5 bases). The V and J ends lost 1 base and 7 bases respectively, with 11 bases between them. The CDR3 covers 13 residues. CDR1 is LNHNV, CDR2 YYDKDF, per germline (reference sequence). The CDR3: CATSRGAGWEQYF. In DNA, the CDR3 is TGTGCCACCAGCAGAGGGGCAGGGTGGGAGCAGTACTTC.

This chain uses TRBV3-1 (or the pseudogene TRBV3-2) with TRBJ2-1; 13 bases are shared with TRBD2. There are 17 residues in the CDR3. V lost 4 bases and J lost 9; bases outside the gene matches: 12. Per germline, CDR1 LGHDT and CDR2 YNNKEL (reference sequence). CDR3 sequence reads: CASSRGVGTSGTGEQFF. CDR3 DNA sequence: TGTGCCAGCAGCCGGGGCGTCGGGACTAGCGGGACTGGTGAGCAGTTCTTC.

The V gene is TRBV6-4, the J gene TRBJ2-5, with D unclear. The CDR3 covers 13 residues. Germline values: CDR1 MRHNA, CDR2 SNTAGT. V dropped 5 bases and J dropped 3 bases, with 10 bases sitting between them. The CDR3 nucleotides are TGTGCCAGCAGTCGCGCGGCCAAAGAGACCCAGTACTTC. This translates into CASSRAAKETQYF.

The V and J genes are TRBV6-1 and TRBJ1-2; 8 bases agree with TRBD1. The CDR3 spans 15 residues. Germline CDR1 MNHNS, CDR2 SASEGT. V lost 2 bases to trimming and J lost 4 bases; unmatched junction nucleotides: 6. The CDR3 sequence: CASSENTGGIYGYTF. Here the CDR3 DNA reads TGTGCCAGCAGTGAAAATACAGGGGGGATCTATGGCTACACCTTC.

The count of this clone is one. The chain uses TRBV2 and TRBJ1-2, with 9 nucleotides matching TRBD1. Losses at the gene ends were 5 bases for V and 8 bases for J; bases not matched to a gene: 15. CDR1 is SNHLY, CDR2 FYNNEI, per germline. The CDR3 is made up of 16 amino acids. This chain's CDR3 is CASSRGPGQGFEGYTF. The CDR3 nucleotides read TGTGCCAGCAGTAGGGGACCGGGACAGGGTTTTGAAGGCTACACCTTC.

The CDR3 region is CASSLDESSYEQYF. The CDR3 DNA is TGTGCCAGCAGCTTGGACGAGTCTTCCTACGAGCAGTACTTC. The rearrangement links TRBV5-4 to TRBJ2-7; no reliable D call. V dropped 0 bases and J dropped 1 base, with 8 bases sitting between them. The CDR3 contains 14 residues. CDR1 SGHNT and CDR2 YYREEE come from the germline V gene (reference sequence).

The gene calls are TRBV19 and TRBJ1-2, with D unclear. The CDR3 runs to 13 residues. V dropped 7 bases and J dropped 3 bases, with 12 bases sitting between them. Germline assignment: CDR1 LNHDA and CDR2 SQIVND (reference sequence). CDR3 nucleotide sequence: TGTGCCAGTACCCCGGTACCTGACTATGGCTACACCTTC. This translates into CASTPVPDYGYTF.

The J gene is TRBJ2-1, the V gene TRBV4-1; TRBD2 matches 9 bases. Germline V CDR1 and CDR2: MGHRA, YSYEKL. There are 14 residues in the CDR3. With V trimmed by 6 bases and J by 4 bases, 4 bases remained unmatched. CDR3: CASRPAGGYNEQFF. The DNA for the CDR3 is TGCGCCAGCAGGCCCGCGGGGGGGTACAATGAGCAGTTCTTC.

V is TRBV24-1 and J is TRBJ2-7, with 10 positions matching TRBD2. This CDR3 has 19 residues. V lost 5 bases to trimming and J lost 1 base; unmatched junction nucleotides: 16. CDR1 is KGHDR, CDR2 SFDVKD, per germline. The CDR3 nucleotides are TGTGCCACCAGTGGCCCCGGGACTAGCGCCCCTCTAGGGTCCTACGAGCAGTACTTC. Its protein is CATSGPGTSAPLGSYEQYF.

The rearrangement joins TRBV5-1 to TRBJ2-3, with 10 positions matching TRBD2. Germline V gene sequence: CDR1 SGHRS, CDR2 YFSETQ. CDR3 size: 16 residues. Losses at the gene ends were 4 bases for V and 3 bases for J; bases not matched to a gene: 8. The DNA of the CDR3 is TGCGCCAGCAGCCCCGGGAGCGGGAGGGGAACAGATACGCAGTATTTT. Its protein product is CASSPGSGRGTDTQYF.

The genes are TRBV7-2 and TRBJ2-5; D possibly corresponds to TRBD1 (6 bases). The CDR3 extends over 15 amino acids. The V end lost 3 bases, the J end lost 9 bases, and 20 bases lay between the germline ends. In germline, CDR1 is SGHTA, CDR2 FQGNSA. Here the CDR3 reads CASSFSQGGESAQYF. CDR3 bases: TGTGCCAGCAGCTTCTCACAGGGTGGCGAGTCTGCCCAGTACTTC. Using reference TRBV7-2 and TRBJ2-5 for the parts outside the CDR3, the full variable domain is GAGVSQSPSNKVTEKGKDVELRCDPISGHTALYWYRQSLGQGLEFLIYFQGNSAPDKSGLPSDRFSAERTGGSVSTLTIQRTQQEDSAVYLCASSFSQGGESAQYFGPGTRLLVL.

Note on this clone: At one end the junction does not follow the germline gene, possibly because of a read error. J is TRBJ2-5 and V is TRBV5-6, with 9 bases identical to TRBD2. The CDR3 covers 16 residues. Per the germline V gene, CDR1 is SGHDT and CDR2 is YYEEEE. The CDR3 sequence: CASSLASGNIQGTQYF. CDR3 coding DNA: TGTGCCAGCAGCTTGGCTAGCGGGAACATTCAAGGGACCCAGTACTTC. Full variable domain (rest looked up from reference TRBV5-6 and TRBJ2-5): DAGVTQSPTHLIKTRGQQVTLRCSPKSGHDTVSWYQQALGQGPQFIFQYYEEEERQRGNFPDRFSGHQFPNYSSELNVNALLLGDSALYLCASSLASGNIQGTQYFGPGTRLLVL.

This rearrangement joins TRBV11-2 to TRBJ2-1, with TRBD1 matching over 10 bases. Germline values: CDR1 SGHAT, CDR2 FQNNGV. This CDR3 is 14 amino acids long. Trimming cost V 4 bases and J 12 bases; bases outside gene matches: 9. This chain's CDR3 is CASSWDRGDVRQFF. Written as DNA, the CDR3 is TGTGCCAGCAGCTGGGACAGGGGAGATGTTCGGCAGTTCTTC.

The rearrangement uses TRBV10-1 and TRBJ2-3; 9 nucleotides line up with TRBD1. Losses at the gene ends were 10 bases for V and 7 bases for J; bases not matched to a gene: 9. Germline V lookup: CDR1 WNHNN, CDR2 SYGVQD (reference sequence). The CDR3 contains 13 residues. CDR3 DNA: TGCGCCATCTCCCGGGACAGGGTATATACGCAGTATTTT. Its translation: CAISRDRVYTQYF.

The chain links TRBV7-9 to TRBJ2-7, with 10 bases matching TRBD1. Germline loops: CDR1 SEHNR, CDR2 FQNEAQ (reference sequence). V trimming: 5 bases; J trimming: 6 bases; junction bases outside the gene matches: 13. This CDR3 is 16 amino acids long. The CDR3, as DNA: TGTGCCAGCAGCAGAGCGGGACAGGGGCTTGGAAGCGAGCAGTACTTC. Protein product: CASSRAGQGLGSEQYF.